The 24 T cell receptor beta chains in this list originate from one sample, sequenced in a study of shared clonotypes between healthy human individuals. The protocol was immunoSEQ multiplex PCR, while the TCRdb copy is restricted to in-frame clones and leaves out a portion. The sample carries approximately 600,000 clones, 95% recorded once. CD45RO-negative cells were positively selected for CCR7, leaving out terminally differentiated effector memory CD45RA+ cells. Sequencing used naive CD8+ T cells sorted from blood. The receptors derive from a woman under 40 in good health.

V gene TRBV28 combines with J gene TRBJ2-7; D ambiguous. The ends were cut back, 2 bases at V and 3 bases at J, with 8 bases in the middle. The germline V gene encodes CDR1 MDHEN and CDR2 SYDVKM. The CDR3 totals 13 residues. Written as DNA, the CDR3 is TGTGCCAGCAGTTTACGGTTGGACTACGAGCAGTACTTC. Protein product: CASSLRLDYEQYF.

V is TRBV4-1 and J is TRBJ1-3, with 7 bases that match TRBD1. V was pared by 0 bases and J by 1 base, with 3 bases of the junction left unmatched. Germline CDR1 and CDR2: MGHRA and YSYEKL. The CDR3 is 16 residues long. The CDR3 nucleotides read TGCGCCAGCAGCCAAGAGGGACAGTCATCTGGAAACACCATATATTTT. As protein: CASSQEGQSSGNTIYF.

The genes are TRBV7-8 and TRBJ1-2, with a possible D match to TRBD1 (5 bases). This CDR3 has 17 amino acids. Germline CDR1 and CDR2: SGHVS and FQNEAQ. V lost 1 base and J 3 bases, leaving 18 bases between the germline ends. CDR3 nucleotides: TGTGCCAGCAGCTTAGTTCATGGGGGGGGACGGGACTATGGCTACACCTTC. Protein product: CASSLVHGGGRDYGYTF.

This clone was observed a few times. Other DNA variants within this sample encode the same CDR3. The J gene is TRBJ1-5, the V gene TRBV27; TRBD1 might be the D (5 bases). This CDR3 contains 15 residues. V gave up 0 bases and J gave up 2 bases, with 8 bases separating them. From germline, CDR1 is MNHEY and CDR2 SMNVEV (reference sequence). The CDR3 region is CASSLSTGRNQPQHF. In DNA, the CDR3 is TGTGCCAGCAGTTTATCAACAGGCCGCAATCAGCCCCAGCATTTT.

J is TRBJ1-6 and V is TRBV27; D is perhaps TRBD1 (5 bases). This CDR3 comprises 15 residues. Between the trimmed V and J ends, which lost 2 bases and 8 bases, there was a span of 13 bases. Germline loops: CDR1 MNHEY, CDR2 SMNVEV (reference sequence). The CDR3 DNA reads TGTGCCAGCAGTTTAGGGCCAGGGTCGGATTCACCCCTCCACTTT. Translation: CASSLGPGSDSPLHF.

This chain joins TRBV7-6 and TRBJ2-5, with TRBD1 identical over 7 bases. With V trimmed by 2 bases and J by 4 bases, 7 bases remained unmatched. The CDR3 extends over 15 amino acids. Germline CDR1 is SGHVS and CDR2 is FNYEAQ. The CDR3 nucleotides are TGTGCCAGCAGCTTATATCGGACAGGAGGAGAGACCCAGTACTTC. It codes for CASSLYRTGGETQYF.

The CDR3 sequence is CASSLARGYTF. The CDR3, as DNA: TGTGCCAGCAGCTTAGCTCGTGGCTACACCTTC. This rearrangement joins TRBV7-9 to TRBJ1-2, with D unresolved. Trimming shortened V by 0 bases and J by 7 bases, and 3 bases separated the two germline ends. The CDR3 has 11 amino acids. Germline assignment: CDR1 SEHNR and CDR2 FQNEAQ (reference sequence). The full variable domain, in which reference TRBV7-9 and TRBJ1-2 provide the parts outside the CDR3, is DTGVSQNPRHKITKRGQNVTFRCDPISEHNRLYWYRQTLGQGPEFLTYFQNEAQLEKSRLLSDRFSAERPKGSFSTLEIQRTEQGDSAMYLCASSLARGYTFGSGTRLTVV.

This clone was counted once. One end of the junction is discordant with germline, which a read error may explain. This CDR3 is CASSSQDYDEQFF. As DNA, the CDR3 is TGTGCCAGCAGCTCCCAGGACTACGATGAGCAGTTCTTC. V and J are TRBV7-8 and TRBJ2-1; a possible D gene is TRBD2 (6 bases). CDR3 length: 13 amino acids. From germline, CDR1 is SGHVS and CDR2 FQNEAQ.

This rearrangement joins TRBV4-1 to TRBJ2-7; 10 bases match TRBD2. The CDR3 is 15 amino acids. Germline V lookup: CDR1 MGHRA, CDR2 YSYEKL. The V gene end was trimmed by 3 bases and the J gene end by 1 base; junction bases not matched to a gene: 3. CDR3 sequence: CASSHPAGGSYEQYF. CDR3 sequence (DNA): TGCGCCAGCAGCCACCCAGCGGGAGGGTCCTACGAGCAGTACTTC.

The chain has TRBV21-1 and TRBJ2-7; the DNA was not compared with TRBD2, the D call given in the table. TRBV21-1 is a pseudogene locus. The length of the CDR3 is 14 residues. The CDR3 DNA reads TGTGCCAGCAGCAAATTCCCAGACTCTCCAGAGCGGTACTTC. It yields the protein CASSKFPDSPERYF.

The V and J genes are TRBV19 and TRBJ2-7, with D uncertain. Germline-derived CDR1 and CDR2 are LNHDA and SQIVND (reference sequence). V was cut by 1 base and J by 4 bases, with 5 bases left in between. The CDR3 contains 12 residues. In nucleotides, the CDR3 is TGTGCCAGTAGTATAGGGGAATACGAGCAGTACTTC. The encoded protein is CASSIGEYEQYF.

Concerning this clone: Other DNA sequences in this sample translate to the same CDR3. The rearrangement joins TRBV11-2 to TRBJ1-1, with D possibly TRBD1 on 5 matching bases. The V end was cut by 3 bases, the J end by 3 bases, with 8 bases between. This CDR3 is built from 13 residues. Germline CDR1 is SGHAT and CDR2 is FQNNGV. In DNA, the CDR3 is TGTGCCAGCAGCTTCGGGGGGGACACTGAAGCTTTCTTT. Translation gives CASSFGGDTEAFF.

J is TRBJ1-5 and V is TRBV19; 7 nucleotides agree with TRBD1. J was trimmed by 4 bases and V by 5 bases; bases with no gene match: 5. Germline V gene lookup returns CDR1 LNHDA and CDR2 SQIVND (reference sequence). The CDR3 covers 14 residues. In nucleotides, the CDR3 is TGTGCCAGTAGTCCGGGACAGAAGAATCAGCCCCAGCATTTT. Encoded protein: CASSPGQKNQPQHF.

This sequence joins TRBV7-3 and TRBJ2-5; 7 bases align to TRBD2. The CDR3 consists of 15 residues. The V gene end was trimmed by 6 bases and the J gene end by 5 bases; junction bases not matched to a gene: 12. Germline values: CDR1 SGHTA, CDR2 FQGTGA. CDR3 loop: CASSLAGALRETQYF. The DNA of the CDR3 is TGTGCCAGCAGTTTGGCGGGAGCATTGAGGGAGACCCAGTACTTC. The full variable domain, rest sourced from reference TRBV7-3 and TRBJ2-5, is GAGVSQTPSNKVTEKGKYVELRCDPISGHTALYWYRQSLGQGPEFLIYFQGTGAADDSGLPNDRFFAVRPEGSVSTLKIQRTERGDSAVYLCASSLAGALRETQYFGPGTRLLVL.

This sequence joins TRBV27 and TRBJ2-7; D remains ambiguous. CDR3 length: 14 residues. V lost 3 bases and J lost 3, with 12 bases in between. Germline-derived CDR1 and CDR2 are MNHEY and SMNVEV (reference sequence). The CDR3: CASSLTRLYYEQYF. DNA for the CDR3: TGTGCCAGCAGTTTGACCAGGCTATACTACGAGCAGTACTTC.

The rearrangement joins TRBV5-8 to TRBJ2-1, with TRBD2 matching 9 bases. The trim removed 0 bases at V and 6 bases at J, leaving 7 bases unmatched. Per germline, CDR1 SGHTS and CDR2 YDEGEE. The CDR3 covers 16 residues. CDR3: CASSLEGGRAPNEQFF. Here the CDR3 DNA reads TGTGCCAGCAGCTTGGAGGGCGGGAGGGCCCCCAATGAGCAGTTCTTC.

J is TRBJ2-5 and V is TRBV7-9; 7 bases are shared with TRBD2. Germline trimming cut 4 bases from V and 1 base from J; bases unmatched to any gene: 3. From germline, CDR1 is SEHNR and CDR2 FQNEAQ (reference sequence). The CDR3 runs 14 residues. CDR3 loop: CASSSGLGQETQYF. For the CDR3, the DNA is TGTGCCAGCAGCTCCGGACTAGGCCAAGAGACCCAGTACTTC.

The chain carries TRBV2 and TRBJ2-7, with D unclear. The CDR3 runs to 16 residues. Germline V CDR1 and CDR2: SNHLY, FYNNEI. The V and J ends lost 0 bases and 2 bases respectively, with 14 bases between them. The CDR3 loop reads CASSEAPPGLTYEQYF. As DNA, the CDR3 is TGTGCCAGCAGTGAAGCGCCTCCCGGGTTGACCTACGAGCAGTACTTC.

The rearrangement uses TRBV5-4 and TRBJ1-4; D unclear. The CDR3 covers 13 residues. V gave up 5 bases and J gave up 7 bases, with 12 bases separating them. Per germline, CDR1 SGHNT and CDR2 YYREEE (reference sequence). The CDR3 DNA reads TGTGCCAGCAGTACCGAAGCGAGTGAAAAACTGTTTTTT. As protein: CASSTEASEKLFF.

J is TRBJ2-7 and V is TRBV5-4, with D maybe TRBD1 (8 bases). Germline V lookup: CDR1 SGHNT, CDR2 YYREEE (reference sequence). V gave up 4 bases and J gave up 4 bases, with 15 bases separating them. This CDR3 comprises 14 residues. The CDR3 DNA follows: TGTGCCAGCAGCCAAAACAGGGGGGGTTACGAGCAGTACTTC. This translates into CASSQNRGGYEQYF.

This clone was seen a handful of times. J is TRBJ2-7 and V is TRBV27; D uncertain. V was trimmed by 8 bases and J by 7 bases, leaving 9 bases between them. The CDR3 consists of 10 residues. Germline V lookup: CDR1 MNHEY, CDR2 SMNVEV (reference sequence). Here the CDR3 DNA reads TGTGCCAGCGGGCTCTGGGAGCAGTACTTC. This sequence encodes CASGLWEQYF.

The genes are TRBV6-1 and TRBJ2-2; D assignment may be TRBD1 or TRBD2 (6 bases each). Trimming shortened V by 0 bases and J by 6 bases, and 20 bases separated the two germline ends. CDR3 length: 18 residues. The V gene's germline CDR1 is MNHNS and CDR2 SASEGT. This CDR3 is CASSEAESPGRQAGELFF. The CDR3 DNA follows: TGTGCCAGCAGTGAAGCGGAAAGCCCCGGGAGACAGGCCGGGGAGCTGTTTTTT.

This sequence joins TRBV6-5 and TRBJ2-7; D remains ambiguous. Deletions cut 5 bases from V and 1 base from J, with 9 bases between. This CDR3 is 13 amino acids long. CDR1 MNHEY and CDR2 SVGAGI come from the germline V gene. The CDR3 coding sequence is TGTGCCAGCAGTCTCCAGCTTTCCTACGAGCAGTACTTC. It yields the protein CASSLQLSYEQYF.

V usage is TRBV28 and J usage is TRBJ2-1; D is unclear. CDR3 length: 17 amino acids. CDR1 is MDHEN, CDR2 SYDVKM, per germline. The V end lost 3 bases, the J end lost 0 bases, and 15 bases lay between the germline ends. The CDR3: CASSFLSDSSSYNEQFF. CDR3 nucleotide sequence: TGTGCCAGCAGTTTTCTTTCAGACTCGAGCTCCTACAATGAGCAGTTCTTC.